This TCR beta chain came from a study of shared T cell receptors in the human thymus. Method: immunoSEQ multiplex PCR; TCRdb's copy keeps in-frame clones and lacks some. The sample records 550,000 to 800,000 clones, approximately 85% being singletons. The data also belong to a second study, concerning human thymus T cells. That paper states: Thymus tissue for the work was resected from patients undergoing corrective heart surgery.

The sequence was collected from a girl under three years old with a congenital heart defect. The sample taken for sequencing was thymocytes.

CDR3 loop: CASSPPANYGYTF. The DNA of the CDR3 is TGTGCCAGCAGCCCACCCGCGAACTATGGCTACACCTTC. The chain employs TRBV6-4 and TRBJ1-2; D not resolved. The CDR3 totals 13 residues. The ends were cut back, 6 bases at V and 2 bases at J, with 10 bases in the middle. CDR1 is MRHNA, CDR2 SNTAGT, per germline.